This TCR beta chain was identified during a study of technical replicates of blood from four donors. V dropped 3 bases and J dropped 13 bases, with 24 bases sitting between them. Germline CDR1 MGHRA, CDR2 YSYEKL. The CDR3 length is 15 residues. Method: immunoSEQ multiplex PCR; TCRdb's copy keeps in-frame clones and lacks some. The table shows over 70,000 clones, with around 96% occurring only once. Sequencing was performed on T cells isolated from PBMCs. The source of this sequence is a human donor in good health. The chain is built from TRBV4-1 and TRBJ1-1; D is ambiguous. The CDR3 region has the DNA TGCGCCAGCAGCCATGTTGACCTGATTCGGGTCTTTGTTTTCTTT. It yields the protein CASSHVDLIRVFVFF.